A single sample is the source of the 17 T cell receptor beta chains below, sequenced in a study of OX40 agonist ivuxolimab in advanced cancers. Generated by immunoSEQ multiplex PCR, the TCRdb table keeps only in-frame clones and is missing some. Among around 70,000 clones, about 82% were seen once, and the ten largest hold over 4.5%. The sample consisted of CD4+ or CD8+ T cells sorted from blood, taken in a trial of the OX40 agonist ivuxolimab. Receptors originate from an adult with an advanced solid tumor such as melanoma, head and neck, liver or kidney cancer.

This clone was seen just once. This chain uses TRBV9 with TRBJ2-1, with 14 bases that match TRBD2. The V segment lost 2 bases and the J segment 4 bases; nucleotides outside the gene matches: 5. Germline-derived CDR1 and CDR2 are SGDLS and YYNGEE. CDR3 length equals 17 residues. The CDR3 coding sequence is TGTGCCAGCAGCGTCCGCGGGACTAGCGGGAGTTACAATGAGCAGTTCTTC. Translation: CASSVRGTSGSYNEQFF.

The J gene is TRBJ2-7, the V gene TRBV7-9; 8 nucleotides align to TRBD2. Per the germline V gene, CDR1 is SEHNR and CDR2 is FQNEAQ (reference sequence). CDR3 length: 14 residues. V dropped 1 base and J dropped 6; count of bases not matched to a gene: 5. This CDR3 is CASSLGGLASEQYF. CDR3 coding DNA: TGTGCCAGCAGCTTAGGAGGACTAGCCTCCGAGCAGTACTTC.

The J gene is TRBJ1-3, the V gene TRBV6-5; a weak D match, TRBD1 (6 bases). V dropped 4 bases and J dropped 3 bases, with 13 bases sitting between them. Germline CDR1 reads MNHEY; CDR2 reads SVGAGI. The CDR3 is made up of 15 amino acids. The DNA of the CDR3 is TGTGCCAGCAGTTTCGGACAGCCAAGTGGAAACACCATATATTTT. Translation: CASSFGQPSGNTIYF.

The chain combines TRBV5-4 with TRBJ1-1, with D possibly TRBD1 on 5 matching bases. Trimming left V 1 base short and J 3 bases short, with 10 bases between. This CDR3 is built from 14 residues. Germline CDR1 reads SGHNT; CDR2 reads YYREEE (reference sequence). The CDR3 DNA follows: TGTGCCAGCAGCTTGCAGGGTCGGGACACTGAAGCTTTCTTT. Translation gives CASSLQGRDTEAFF.

This rearrangement joins TRBV28 to TRBJ2-1; 8 nucleotides line up with TRBD1. The J segment lost 1 base and the V segment lost 6 bases, leaving 5 bases of the junction unmatched. Germline V gene lookup returns CDR1 MDHEN and CDR2 SYDVKM. CDR3 size: 15 residues. The CDR3 nucleotides read TGTGCCAGCAGCCCAGGGGGCTTGTCCTACAATGAGCAGTTCTTC. Amino acids: CASSPGGLSYNEQFF. Supplemented by reference TRBV28 and TRBJ2-1, the full variable domain reads DVKVTQSSRYLVKRTGEKVFLECVQDMDHENMFWYRQDPGLGLRLIYFSYDVKMKEKGDIPEGYSVSREKKERFSLILESASTNQTSMYLCASSPGGLSYNEQFFGPGTRLTVL.

This clone was seen only a few times. This chain links TRBV5-6 with TRBJ1-6, with a tentative D call TRBD1 (6 bases). Germline-derived CDR1 and CDR2 are SGHDT and YYEEEE. This CDR3 contains 14 residues. Trimming took off 5 bases at V and 14 bases at J, with 20 bases between the two ends. The CDR3 sequence: CASSLVRGHGALHF. In DNA, the CDR3 is TGTGCCAGCAGTCTTGTTCGGGGGCATGGGGCCCTCCACTTT.

The V gene is TRBV20-1, the J gene TRBJ2-4; D call uncertain. The germline V gene has CDR1 DFQATT and CDR2 SNEGSKA (reference sequence). This CDR3 region has 10 residues. The V gene lost 0 bases and the J gene lost 16 bases, with 10 bases spanning the gap. The DNA of the CDR3 is TGCAGTGCTAGAGATACAGAGCTATACTTC. Protein sequence: CSARDTELYF.

This chain joins TRBV14 and TRBJ2-3; 8 positions match TRBD1. Germline V gene lookup returns CDR1 SGHDN and CDR2 FVKESK. CDR3 length: 15 residues. V shed 1 base and J 5 bases; nucleotides not matched to a gene: 5. The chain's CDR3 is CASSQVGTGGDTQYF. CDR3 nucleotide sequence: TGTGCCAGCAGCCAAGTGGGAACAGGGGGAGATACGCAGTATTTT.

The V call is TRBV27, the J call TRBJ2-2; the D gene is possibly TRBD2 (5 bases). V was pared by 6 bases and J by 6 bases, with 8 bases between. CDR1 is MNHEY and CDR2 is SMNVEV in the germline V gene (reference sequence). The CDR3 sequence is 12 residues long. In nucleotides, the CDR3 is TGTGCCAGCAGGGTCGGGGCCGGGGAGCTGTTTTTT. Translated, it gives CASRVGAGELFF.

V is TRBV20-1 and J is TRBJ1-6, with D unclear. Looked up from germline, CDR1 is DFQATT and CDR2 is SNEGSKA (reference sequence). This CDR3 contains 11 residues. Trimming removed 1 base from V and 12 bases from J, with 7 bases in between. The CDR3 protein is CSARVWEPLHF. The CDR3 nucleotides are TGCAGTGCTAGAGTATGGGAACCCCTCCACTTT.

The V call is TRBV7-2, the J call TRBJ1-2; no reliable D call. V dropped 3 bases and J dropped 3 bases, with 8 bases sitting between them. In germline, CDR1 is SGHTA, CDR2 FQGNSA. The CDR3 extends over 13 amino acids. CDR3 sequence reads: CASSLNSYYGYTF. The CDR3 DNA sequence: TGTGCCAGCAGCTTGAACAGCTACTATGGCTACACCTTC.

The rearrangement uses TRBV10-2 and TRBJ2-7, with D uncertain. Germline CDR1 is WSHSY and CDR2 is SAAADI. The CDR3 loop spans 14 amino acids. The germline V and J ends were trimmed by 4 bases and 0 bases, with 10 bases remaining between them. The CDR3 DNA sequence: TGCGCCAGCAGTGTTCTGGAAAGCTCCTACGAGCAGTACTTC. Amino acid sequence: CASSVLESSYEQYF.

V is TRBV7-6 and J is TRBJ2-3; TRBD2 matches 9 bases. Germline CDR1 is SGHVS and CDR2 is FNYEAQ. The J segment lost 0 bases and the V segment lost 2 bases, leaving 6 bases of the junction unmatched. The CDR3 has 17 amino acids. CDR3 DNA: TGTGCCAGCAGCTTAATGCTAGCGGGATCTAGCACAGATACGCAGTATTTT. The encoded protein is CASSLMLAGSSTDTQYF.

The chain combines TRBV6-5 with TRBJ2-7, with a weak D call TRBD1 (5 bases). Trimming shortened V by 6 bases and J by 4 bases, and 7 bases separated the two germline ends. Germline V CDR1 and CDR2: MNHEY, SVGAGI. The CDR3 spans 11 residues. CDR3 sequence (DNA): TGTGCCAGCAGCGACAGATACGAGCAGTACTTC. Protein: CASSDRYEQYF.

The chain links TRBV5-1 to TRBJ2-2, with TRBD2 matching over 12 bases. Germline lookup yields CDR1 SGHRS and CDR2 YFSETQ. V gave up 0 bases and J gave up 4 bases; unmatched junction bases: 4. The CDR3 totals 17 residues. The CDR3 loop is CASSLGGLAGSTGELFF. The CDR3, as DNA: TGCGCCAGCAGCTTGGGGGGACTAGCGGGTTCCACCGGGGAGCTGTTTTTT.

V gene TRBV7-6 combines with J gene TRBJ1-1, with TRBD1 matching over 7 bases. V was pared by 1 base and J by 4 bases, with 6 bases of the junction left unmatched. This CDR3 is built from 15 residues. Germline assignment: CDR1 SGHVS and CDR2 FNYEAQ. CDR3 protein: CASSLGTGVSTEAFF. In nucleotides, the CDR3 is TGTGCCAGCAGCTTAGGTACAGGGGTTAGCACTGAAGCTTTCTTT.

This clone was detected only once. This rearrangement joins TRBV7-8 to TRBJ1-5, with D perhaps matching TRBD1 (6 bases). The germline CDR1 and CDR2 sequences are SGHVS and FQNEAQ. V lost 1 base, J lost 1 base, and 11 bases lay in between. The CDR3 length is 16 residues. The CDR3 reads CASSLGGGRSNQPQHF. Here the CDR3 DNA reads TGTGCCAGCAGCTTAGGAGGGGGACGGAGCAATCAGCCCCAGCATTTT.